The rows below give T cell receptor beta chains drawn from one sample of a study of T-cell reconstitution after alpha-beta-depleted transplantation in children. TCRdb re-called the PCR reads through MiXCR, storing one row per CDR3 protein. The sample comprises 500,000 or so distinct CDR3 sequences, 30% to 35% of which are singletons, and around 2.4% rests with the top ten. This material consisted of PBMCs from the stem cell graft donor, taken from the stem cell graft. Receptors were obtained from a human donor who donated a stem cell graft to a child with aplastic anemia. Each CDR3 is given with its conserved first and last residue. The D gene is left open where the match is weak. Clone size is stated in some rows and not others, as once, few, many or a class when expanded.

DNA,CDR3,D,size,J,V
TGTGCCAGCAGCTTTCTGGGCGTGAACACTGAAGCTTTCTTT,CASSFLGVNTEAFF,-,-,TRBJ1-1,TRBV11-2
TGTGCCAGCAGTCCCAGTAGGTCCGGGGAGCTGTTTTTT,CASSPSRSGELFF,-,-,TRBJ2-2,TRBV12-3/TRBV12-4
TGCGCCAGCAGCGCCAAGAGGGGCACTGAAGCTTTCTTT,CASSAKRGTEAFF,-,-,TRBJ1-1,TRBV5-1
TGTGCCAGCAGCTTATCTTTGACTAGCGGATACAATGAGCAGTTCTTC,CASSLSLTSGYNEQFF,TRBD2,-,TRBJ2-1,TRBV7-2
TGTGCCAGCAGCGTCGGACTAGCGATAAGCACAGATACGCAGTATTTT,CASSVGLAISTDTQYF,TRBD2,-,TRBJ2-3,TRBV9
TGTGCCAGCAGCGAGACGGTGTATGGCTACACCTTC,CASSETVYGYTF,-,-,TRBJ1-2,TRBV12-3/TRBV12-4
TGTGCCAGCAGTTTTAGCGGGAGGAGGAATGAGCAGTTCTTC,CASSFSGRRNEQFF,TRBD2,-,TRBJ2-1,TRBV6-2/TRBV6-3
TGTGCCAGCAGTTACGAGGGACGGGAGCAGTTCTTC,CASSYEGREQFF,-,few,TRBJ2-1,TRBV6-5
TGTGCCAGCAGTCCCCCTTTGACCGGGGAGCTGTTTTTT,CASSPPLTGELFF,-,few,TRBJ2-2,TRBV12-3/TRBV12-4
TGTGCCAGCAGCCGATCAGCACATCGGCTAGGACTGATAGAAGAGACCCAGTACTTC,CASSRSAHRLGLIEETQYF,-,few,TRBJ2-5,TRBV11-2
TGCGCCAGCAGCTTGGTAGTGGTGGCTATCACAGATACGCAGTATTTT,CASSLVVVAITDTQYF,-,-,TRBJ2-3,TRBV5-1
TGCAGTGCTAGTCCAGCGGGACTACTCAATGAGCAGTTCTTC,CSASPAGLLNEQFF,TRBD2,-,TRBJ2-1,TRBV20-1
TGTGCCAGCAGTCACAGGGGTAACACTGAAGCTTTCTTT,CASSHRGNTEAFF,TRBD1,few,TRBJ1-1,TRBV28
TGCAGCGCCGAAGTGGCTAGCGGGACCGGGGAGCTGTTTTTT,CSAEVASGTGELFF,TRBD2,-,TRBJ2-2,TRBV29-1
TGTGCCATCAGTGAAAAAGAGACCCAGTACTTC,CAISEKETQYF,-,few,TRBJ2-5,TRBV10-3
TGTGCCAGCAGTCCCTGGGGTGAGGGGTACACTGAAGCTTTCTTT,CASSPWGEGYTEAFF,-,-,TRBJ1-1,TRBV12-3/TRBV12-4
TGTGCCAGCAGTTTAAGGACGGGAGTGGCTCCCGGGGAGCTGTTTTTT,CASSLRTGVAPGELFF,-,-,TRBJ2-2,TRBV28
TGTGCCAGCAGCTTAGGTGTAGGGGACAGGGTCAATCAGCCCCAGCATTTT,CASSLGVGDRVNQPQHF,TRBD1,few,TRBJ1-5,TRBV7-9
TGTGCCACCAGCAGAGATAAGGGATTCAATCAGCCCCAGCATTTT,CATSRDKGFNQPQHF,-,many,TRBJ1-5,TRBV15
TGCAGTGCCACCAAACTTACTGTACTAACCAGTAGCACAGATACGCAGTATTTT,CSATKLTVLTSSTDTQYF,-,-,TRBJ2-3,TRBV20-1
TGCGCCAGCAGCTTTACGGGGGCCCAAGAGACCCAGTACTTC,CASSFTGAQETQYF,-,few,TRBJ2-5,TRBV5-1
TGTGCCAGTAGTGCAGGGAGTGGAACCTACGAGCAGTACTTC,CASSAGSGTYEQYF,-,few,TRBJ2-7,TRBV19
TGCGCCAGCAGCTTGGGGTCGCCATCCGCGTGGAATGAGCAGTTCTTC,CASSLGSPSAWNEQFF,-,-,TRBJ2-1,TRBV5-1
TGTGCCAGCAGTTTAGGACAGAGAACTGAAGCTTTCTTT,CASSLGQRTEAFF,-,-,TRBJ1-1,TRBV12-3/TRBV12-4
TGTGCCAGCAGTTCGATCTACCCCCTGGGCTACACCTTC,CASSSIYPLGYTF,-,-,TRBJ1-2,TRBV12-3/TRBV12-4
TGTGCCAGCAGTCTCTACAGGGCTTCCATTCAGTACTTC,CASSLYRASIQYF,-,once,TRBJ2-4,TRBV12-3/TRBV12-4
TGTGCCAGCAGCTTACGTCGGCCCGAGGGCACTGAAGCTTTCTTT,CASSLRRPEGTEAFF,-,few,TRBJ1-1,TRBV11-2
TGTGCCAGCAATACTAAATCGGGGAGTCTTCAGCCCCAGCATTTT,CASNTKSGSLQPQHF,-,-,TRBJ1-5,TRBV28
TGTGCCAGCAGTTTATCGACAGGGGAGAACACTGAAGCTTTCTTT,CASSLSTGENTEAFF,TRBD1,few,TRBJ1-1,TRBV27
TGTGCCAGCAGCCAGTCCCCCGGGACGGAAATTAGCACAGATACGCAGTATTTT,CASSQSPGTEISTDTQYF,-,-,TRBJ2-3,TRBV3-1
TGTGCCAGTAGTATCACCGGGGCCCGCAGAGGGCAGCCCCAGCATTTT,CASSITGARRGQPQHF,-,-,TRBJ1-5,TRBV19
TGCAGCGTCCCCAAGGGACAGGGTGGATCCGGGGAGCTGTTTTTT,CSVPKGQGGSGELFF,TRBD1,few,TRBJ2-2,TRBV29-1
TGTGCCAGCAGCCCGACAGGGGGCTTTGGCTACACCTTC,CASSPTGGFGYTF,TRBD1,-,TRBJ1-2,TRBV7-2
TGTGCCAGCAATCCGGGTAGCACCGGGGAGCTGTTTTTT,CASNPGSTGELFF,-,few,TRBJ2-2,TRBV25-1
TGTGCCAGCAGTCTTCCCCTCGGGACAGCCGGTGAAAAACTGTTTTTT,CASSLPLGTAGEKLFF,TRBD1,few,TRBJ1-4,TRBV12-3/TRBV12-4
TGTGCCAGCAGTTACTCCCGCGGACAGGGTACTCCCTATGGCTACACCTTC,CASSYSRGQGTPYGYTF,TRBD1,few,TRBJ1-2,TRBV6-5
TGTGCCTGGAGGAGAAGCAGCCTGAACACTGAAGCTTTCTTT,CAWRRSSLNTEAFF,-,-,TRBJ1-1,TRBV30
TGTGCCACCGCCGGGACACGACGGTCTGAGGCTTTCTTT,CATAGTRRSEAFF,-,few,TRBJ1-1,TRBV19
TGCGCCAGCAGCGCAGAAACTCCTCGCACAGATACGCAGTATTTT,CASSAETPRTDTQYF,-,-,TRBJ2-3,TRBV5-1
TGCAGCGTTGAAGGATTTGACAGCCAGAACACCGGGGAGCTGTTTTTT,CSVEGFDSQNTGELFF,-,few,TRBJ2-2,TRBV29-1
TGTGCCAGCAGAAAGACGCGGGAGGGATCGAGAGAGCAGTACTTC,CASRKTREGSREQYF,TRBD2,few,TRBJ2-7,TRBV11-2
TGTGCCAGCAGTCAAGGGGGTGGGGGCAATCAGCCCCAGCATTTT,CASSQGGGGNQPQHF,-,many,TRBJ1-5,TRBV6-2/TRBV6-3
TGTGCCAGCAGTTCGGCGGGAGGGCCGGACAATGAGCAGTTCTTC,CASSSAGGPDNEQFF,TRBD2,few,TRBJ2-1,TRBV28
TGCAGTGCTAACCCCTCTACAGGGTTAGAGACCCAGTACTTC,CSANPSTGLETQYF,-,-,TRBJ2-5,TRBV20-1
TGTGCCAGCAGTGAAATCGGTAGCGGGAAAGAGACCCAGTACTTC,CASSEIGSGKETQYF,TRBD2,few,TRBJ2-5,TRBV2
TGTGCCAGCAGCTCACCTTTCAGCGGGACAACCACCGATACGCAGTATTTT,CASSSPFSGTTTDTQYF,-,-,TRBJ2-3,TRBV11-2
TGTGCCAGCAGCGACCCCGTATTAAGAAAGGTTGAGCAGTTCTTC,CASSDPVLRKVEQFF,-,-,TRBJ2-1,TRBV11-3
TGTGCCAGCTCACATGGACAGGGGTACACCGGGGAGCTGTTTTTT,CASSHGQGYTGELFF,TRBD1,-,TRBJ2-2,TRBV18
TGTGCTGGCGGGGACATCCTATACAATGAGCAGTTCTTC,CAGGDILYNEQFF,-,-,TRBJ2-1,TRBV30
TGTGCCAGCTCACCAAGGGCCACTGAAGCTTTCTTT,CASSPRATEAFF,-,-,TRBJ1-1,TRBV18
TGTGCCAGCAGCTCCCCGGGGGTATTTGGCTACACCTTC,CASSSPGVFGYTF,-,-,TRBJ1-2,TRBV7-8
TGTGCCAGCAGTAGGACTGGACAGGGGGCTTGGAACGAGCAGTACTTC,CASSRTGQGAWNEQYF,TRBD1,-,TRBJ2-7,TRBV28
TGTGCCAGCAGTCTAGACCTCTCTGGGGCCAACGTCCTGACTTTC,CASSLDLSGANVLTF,-,few,TRBJ2-6,TRBV6-1
TGTGCCAGCAGTCACCAGGGACAGGGGACCTACAATGAGCAGTTCTTC,CASSHQGQGTYNEQFF,TRBD1,-,TRBJ2-1,TRBV27
TGTGCCAGTAGTATAGTTGGAAGCAATCAGCCCCAGCATTTT,CASSIVGSNQPQHF,-,-,TRBJ1-5,TRBV19
TGCAGCGTCCGCCTCGGGGGGAGGACTGAAGCTTTCTTT,CSVRLGGRTEAFF,-,few,TRBJ1-1,TRBV29-1
TGCAGTGCTCGGGGGAGCGCTTACGAGCAGTACTTC,CSARGSAYEQYF,-,few,TRBJ2-7,TRBV20-1
TGTGCCAGCAGCTTAGCTGGCGGGAGCAGCTCCTACGAGCAGTACTTC,CASSLAGGSSSYEQYF,TRBD2,-,TRBJ2-7,TRBV7-2
TGTGCCAGCAGACTCCCGGGACGCCAAAACATTCAGTACTTC,CASRLPGRQNIQYF,-,few,TRBJ2-4,TRBV6-2/TRBV6-3